The 13 T cell receptor beta chains reported below all come from one sample, sequenced in a study of blood T cell repertoires in COVID-19. Assay used: immunoSEQ multiplex PCR; TCRdb lists only in-frame clones, some missing. The sample has tens of thousands of clones, roughly nine tenths seen once. Sequencing was done on a sample of peripheral blood. The receptor source for this set is a man between 45 and 60 years old with COVID-19, enrolled during active disease.

The genes are TRBV18 and TRBJ1-3; perhaps TRBD1 as D (6 bases). Germline values: CDR1 KGHSH, CDR2 LQKENI. The CDR3 contains 16 residues. Trimming shortened V by 3 bases and J by 0 bases, and 12 bases separated the two germline ends. CDR3: CASSPRTDISGNTIYF. DNA of the CDR3: TGTGCCAGCTCACCGAGGACAGATATCTCTGGAAACACCATATATTTT.

The chain is built from TRBV30 and TRBJ1-5; 12 positions agree with TRBD1. The V segment lost 0 bases and the J segment 6 bases; nucleotides outside the gene matches: 9. Germline CDR1 GTSNPN, CDR2 SVGIG (reference sequence). This CDR3 is built from 17 residues. The CDR3 sequence: CAWSVSGQGASSQPQHF. The DNA of the CDR3 is TGTGCCTGGAGTGTATCGGGACAGGGGGCTTCAAGTCAGCCCCAGCATTTT.

This clone is a singleton in its sample. V and J are TRBV4-1 and TRBJ1-2; D perhaps matches TRBD1 (5 bases). Germline loops: CDR1 MGHRA, CDR2 YSYEKL. The CDR3 has 16 amino acids. V was cut by 6 bases and J by 3 bases, with 20 bases left in between. The DNA of the CDR3 is TGCGCCAGCAGTCTGCAACAAAACGGGGGGGACTATGGCTACACCTTC. Translating gives CASSLQQNGGDYGYTF.

V gene TRBV7-9 combines with J gene TRBJ1-2; 8 positions match TRBD1. Trimming cost V 1 base and J 4 bases; bases outside gene matches: 5. The germline CDR1 and CDR2 sequences are SEHNR and FQNEAQ (reference sequence). This CDR3 contains 15 residues. The CDR3 region has the DNA TGTGCCAGCAGCTTAGGGGGACAGGAGATCTATGGCTACACCTTC. It yields the protein CASSLGGQEIYGYTF.

This chain connects TRBV4-3 to TRBJ2-1; 7 bases map to TRBD1. This CDR3 spans 16 amino acids. The germline V gene has CDR1 LGHNA and CDR2 YSLEER. Germline trimming cut 4 bases from V and 3 bases from J; bases unmatched to any gene: 9. The CDR3 DNA is TGCGCCAGCAGCCGAGACAGGGCGGCCTACTACAATGAGCAGTTCTTC. Translated: CASSRDRAAYYNEQFF.

CDR3 sequence: CASGFWGERSGNTIYF. Here the CDR3 DNA reads TGTGCCAGCGGTTTCTGGGGGGAAAGATCTGGAAACACCATATATTTT. The chain has TRBV5-8 and TRBJ1-3; D may be TRBD1 (5 bases). CDR3 size: 16 residues. The germline V gene has CDR1 SGHTS and CDR2 YDEGEE. V dropped 7 bases and J dropped 1 base, with 18 bases sitting between them.

The chain has TRBV4-2 and TRBJ1-1; weak D call: TRBD1 (5 bases). Per the germline V gene, CDR1 is LGHNA and CDR2 is YNFKEQ. Trimming removed 2 bases at V and 1 base at J, with 14 bases between. This CDR3 spans 16 amino acids. CDR3 DNA sequence: TGTGCCAGCAGCCAACAAATTCAGGGAACGAACACTGAAGCTTTCTTT. It is translated as CASSQQIQGTNTEAFF.

The V call is TRBV27, the J call TRBJ2-1, with TRBD2 matching over 8 bases. The trim removed 6 bases at V and 5 bases at J, leaving 3 bases unmatched. The CDR3 is made up of 13 amino acids. Per the germline V gene, CDR1 is MNHEY and CDR2 is SMNVEV (reference sequence). The CDR3 reads CASRLAVNNEQFF. The CDR3 bases are TGTGCCAGCAGACTAGCGGTAAACAATGAGCAGTTCTTC.

The chain employs TRBV7-3 and TRBJ1-1; no definite D call. V dropped 2 bases and J dropped 5 bases, with 15 bases sitting between them. The CDR3 covers 15 residues. Germline V gives CDR1 SGHTA, CDR2 FQGTGA. CDR3 amino acids: CASSLEPTRRTEAFF. The CDR3 DNA reads TGTGCCAGCAGCTTAGAGCCCACCCGGAGGACTGAAGCTTTCTTT.

This clone was detected a few times. CDR3 in amino acids: CASSPGVAGENTGELFF. The CDR3 nucleotides read TGTGCCAGCTCACCAGGAGTGGCGGGGGAGAACACCGGGGAGCTGTTTTTT. This rearrangement joins TRBV18 to TRBJ2-2, with 7 bases identical to TRBD2. V lost 2 bases to trimming and J lost 1 base; unmatched junction nucleotides: 7. Germline lookup yields CDR1 KGHSH and CDR2 LQKENI. This CDR3 has 17 amino acids.

This chain connects TRBV7-8 to TRBJ2-5; D is possibly TRBD1 (6 bases). Trimming removed 6 bases at V and 0 bases at J, with 23 bases between. CDR3 size: 18 residues. Germline V CDR1 and CDR2: SGHVS, FQNEAQ. CDR3: CASSLRTVRSSYQETQYF. CDR3 sequence (DNA): TGTGCCAGCAGTCTAAGGACAGTTCGTTCATCGTACCAAGAGACCCAGTACTTC.

The CDR3 loop reads CASSQRTAPTEAFF. CDR3 in DNA: TGTGCCAGCAGCCAAAGGACAGCCCCCACTGAAGCTTTCTTT. The gene calls are TRBV16 and TRBJ1-1, with D possibly being TRBD1 (6 bases). Looked up from germline, CDR1 is KGHSY and CDR2 is FQNENV. Trimming took off 2 bases at V and 4 bases at J, with 11 bases between the two ends. CDR3 size: 14 residues.

This sequence joins TRBV2 and TRBJ2-1; 7 bases map to TRBD1. CDR3 length: 15 residues. The germline V gene encodes CDR1 SNHLY and CDR2 FYNNEI. Trimming removed 6 bases from V and 4 bases from J; junction bases left unmatched: 9. Here the CDR3 DNA reads TGTGCCAGCAGCAACCGGGACAGCTATTACAATGAGCAGTTCTTC. It yields the protein CASSNRDSYYNEQFF.